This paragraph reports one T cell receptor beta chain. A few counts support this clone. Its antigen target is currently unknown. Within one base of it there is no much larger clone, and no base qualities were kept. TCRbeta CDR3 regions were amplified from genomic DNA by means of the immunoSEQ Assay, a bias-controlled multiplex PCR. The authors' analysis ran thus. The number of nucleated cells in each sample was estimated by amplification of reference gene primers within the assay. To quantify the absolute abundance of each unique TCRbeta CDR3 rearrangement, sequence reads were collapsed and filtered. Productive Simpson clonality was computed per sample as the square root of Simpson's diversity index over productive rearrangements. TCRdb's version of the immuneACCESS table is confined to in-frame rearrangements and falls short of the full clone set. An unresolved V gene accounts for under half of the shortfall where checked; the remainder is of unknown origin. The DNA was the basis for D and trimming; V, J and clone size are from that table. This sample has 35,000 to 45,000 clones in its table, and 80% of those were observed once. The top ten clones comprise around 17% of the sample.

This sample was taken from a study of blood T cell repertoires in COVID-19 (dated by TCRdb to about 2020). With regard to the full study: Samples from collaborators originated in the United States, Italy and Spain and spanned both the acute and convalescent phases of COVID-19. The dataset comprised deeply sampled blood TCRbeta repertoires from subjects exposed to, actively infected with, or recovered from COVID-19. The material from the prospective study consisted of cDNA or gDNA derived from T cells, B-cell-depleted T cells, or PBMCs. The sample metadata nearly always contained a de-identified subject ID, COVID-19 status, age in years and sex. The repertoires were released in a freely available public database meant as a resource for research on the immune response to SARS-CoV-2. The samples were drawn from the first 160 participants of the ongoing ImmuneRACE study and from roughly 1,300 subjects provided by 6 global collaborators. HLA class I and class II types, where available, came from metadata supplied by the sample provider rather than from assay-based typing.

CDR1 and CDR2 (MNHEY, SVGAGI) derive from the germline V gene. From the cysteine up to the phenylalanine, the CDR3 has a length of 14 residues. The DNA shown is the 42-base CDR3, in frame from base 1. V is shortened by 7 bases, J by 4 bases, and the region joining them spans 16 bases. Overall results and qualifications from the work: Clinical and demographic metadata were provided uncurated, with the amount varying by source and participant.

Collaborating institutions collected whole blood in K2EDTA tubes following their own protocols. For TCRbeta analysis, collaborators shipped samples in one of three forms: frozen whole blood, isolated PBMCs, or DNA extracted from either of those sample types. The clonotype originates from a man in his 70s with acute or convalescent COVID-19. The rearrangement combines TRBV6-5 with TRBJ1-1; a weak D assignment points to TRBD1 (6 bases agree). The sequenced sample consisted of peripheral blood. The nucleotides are TGTGCCAGCAACCCGGGGGGCCCCGGCACTGAAGCTTTCTTT. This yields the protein CASNPGGPGTEAFF.